The 8 T cell receptor beta chains below come from one sample, sequenced in a study of T cell changes during pregnancy in multiple sclerosis. Here immunoSEQ multiplex PCR was the method, and the copy in TCRdb shows in-frame clones only, minus some. The sample lists over 55,000 clones, roughly 90% occurring once. The sequencing here drew on peripheral blood, taken in the first trimester of pregnancy. Source of these receptors: a female donor with multiple sclerosis, enrolled in a pregnancy study.

The V call is TRBV28, the J call TRBJ2-3; D is perhaps TRBD2 (7 bases). Per the germline V gene, CDR1 is MDHEN and CDR2 is SYDVKM. Trimming shortened V by 3 bases and J by 0 bases, and 16 bases separated the two germline ends. CDR3 length: 17 residues. DNA of the CDR3: TGTGCCAGCAGTTTCTCCAAGGGGGGGCTTAGCACAGATACGCAGTATTTT. Its protein is CASSFSKGGLSTDTQYF.

This clone has just a few counts. The chain has TRBV10-3 and TRBJ1-2; D is unresolved. The V end was cut by 5 bases, the J end by 5 bases, with 9 bases between. This CDR3 is 12 amino acids long. Germline-derived CDR1 and CDR2 are ENHRY and SYGVKD. CDR3 loop: CAISRDLYGYTF. The CDR3 DNA reads TGTGCCATCAGTAGAGATCTTTATGGCTACACCTTC.

The chain employs TRBV2 and TRBJ2-6; 12 bases align to TRBD2. After removal of 4 bases from V and 3 bases from J, the junction contained 4 bases not matched to a gene. CDR1 is SNHLY, CDR2 FYNNEI, per germline. The CDR3 spans 17 residues. CDR3 bases: TGTGCCAGCAGTGGGCTAGCGGGAGGGGTTGGGGCCAACGTCCTGACTTTC. This encodes CASSGLAGGVGANVLTF.

The CDR3 loop reads CASSEARVQPQHF. CDR3 nucleotide sequence: TGCGCCAGCAGTGAGGCGCGGGTCCAGCCCCAGCATTTT. The V and J genes are TRBV10-2 and TRBJ1-5; D not certain. Trimming cost V 2 bases and J 7 bases, with 9 bases left between them. CDR3 length: 13 residues. Germline V gene data show CDR1 as WSHSY and CDR2 as SAAADI.

V is TRBV10-3 and J is TRBJ2-1, with D possibly matching TRBD1 (5 bases). Germline V gene sequence: CDR1 ENHRY, CDR2 SYGVKD. CDR3 length: 12 residues. Deletions cut 4 bases from V and 8 bases from J, with 9 bases between. The CDR3 DNA follows: TGTGCCATCAGTGGGCAGGGCTATGAGCAGTTCTTC. It encodes CAISGQGYEQFF.

This clone was seen only once. The chain carries TRBV18 and TRBJ2-5; TRBD1 matches at 7 bases. Germline V gene data show CDR1 as KGHSH and CDR2 as LQKENI. The CDR3 is 13 residues long. J was trimmed by 1 base and V by 11 bases; bases with no gene match: 7. CDR3 in amino acids: CAGSRDSQETQYF. The CDR3 DNA follows: TGTGCCGGATCACGGGACAGCCAAGAGACCCAGTACTTC.

This chain links TRBV2 with TRBJ2-1; weak D call: TRBD1 (5 bases). Germline CDR1 SNHLY, CDR2 FYNNEI. V was pared by 1 base and J by 9 bases, with 10 bases between. The CDR3 sequence is 13 residues long. This chain's CDR3 is CASSEEAGREQFF. The CDR3 DNA sequence: TGTGCCAGCAGTGAAGAGGCAGGGCGTGAGCAGTTCTTC.

The chain is built from TRBV7-2 and TRBJ2-1; tentative D call: TRBD2 (5 bases). The CDR3 sequence is 14 residues long. Germline values: CDR1 SGHTA, CDR2 FQGNSA. Trimming removed 1 base from V and 9 bases from J, with 13 bases in between. The CDR3 DNA sequence: TGTGCCAGCAGCTTAGTGCTAGCTTTAGGTGAGCAGTTCTTC. It translates to CASSLVLALGEQFF.